A selection of T cell receptor beta chains follows, all from one sample in a study of spatial heterogeneity in lung cancer. TCRdb reprocessed the 5' RACE reads with MiXCR, giving one entry per CDR3 protein. The sample consists of around 9,300 distinct CDR3 sequences, roughly 6% of them appearing once. This specimen was lung tumor tissue, taken at surgery. These receptors were obtained from a female donor with early-stage non-small cell lung cancer. Both conserved end residues are trimmed from each CDR3. Only some rows state a clone size, as once, few, many or a class for expanded clones.

V gene,clone size,J gene,CDR3 protein
TRBV7-2,medium-sized,TRBJ2-7,ASSPDRGLGEQY
TRBV27,many,TRBJ1-5,ASSLMVGQPQH
TRBV20-1,medium-sized,TRBJ2-7,SVTSTGVEQY
TRBV7-2,medium-sized,TRBJ2-1,ASSLGAGGFLSEQF
TRBV6-6,medium-sized,TRBJ2-7,ASRTSSGENEQY
TRBV6-2/TRBV6-3,many,TRBJ2-1,ASRYPRPDRADEQF
TRBV5-1,many,TRBJ2-7,ASSLDGQVVQEQY
TRBV27,-,TRBJ1-2,ASSFSGTANYGYT
TRBV27,-,TRBJ2-7,ASSPGRTTYEQY
TRBV7-2,many,TRBJ2-7,ASTITREVHEQY
TRBV7-8,many,TRBJ2-2,ASSPGTGTNTGELF
TRBV7-2,many,TRBJ2-5,ASSSWGGHQETQY
TRBV7-3,many,TRBJ2-3,ASSGVGGATDTQY
TRBV5-8,many,TRBJ1-1,ASSLERGTEAF
TRBV11-1,many,TRBJ2-5,ASSSEGETQY